The TCR beta chain under discussion was sequenced for a study of blood T cell repertoires in COVID-19. Across the study: Donors in the United States, Italy and Spain gave samples during acute or convalescent COVID-19.

The germline V gene encodes CDR1 SGHVS and CDR2 FNYEAQ. Trimming took 1 base from V and 9 from J, leaving 10 bases between them. CDR3 length equals 14 residues. Sequenced by immunoSEQ multiplex PCR; TCRdb stores in-frame clones only, minus some. The sample shows 210,000 or so clones, around 82% of them seen only once. This clone was seen a few times. J is TRBJ1-6 and V is TRBV7-6; TRBD1 might be the D (5 bases). The TCR sequence derives from a man between 50 and 59 years old with active or convalescent COVID-19. Material: peripheral blood. The CDR3 protein is CASSLGGGGSPLHF. CDR3 bases: TGTGCCAGCAGCTTAGGTGGGGGGGGTTCACCCCTCCACTTT.